The 10 T cell receptor beta chains given below trace back to one sample, sequenced in a study of PD-1 blockade in classical Hodgkin lymphoma (dated by TCRdb to 2018 to 2020). Explained via the paper, the time point label denotes: cycle 2 day 1 (C2D1) of nivolumab. Every trial patient had relapsed after autologous stem cell transplantation, and cohorts A, B and C differed in prior brentuximab vedotin exposure. Libraries were constructed by the immunoSEQ multiplex PCR assay. TCRdb holds this immuneACCESS table with in-frame rearrangements only. Some clones are missing; in checked studies, unresolved V genes explain under half, and the rest has no known cause. In this sample the table shows several thousand clones, 86% of which occur a single time. The biggest ten clones account for around 43% of the sample. The sequences come from peripheral blood mononuclear cells (PBMCs), collected before the second cycle of nivolumab. All receptors come from a human donor with classical Hodgkin lymphoma.

This chain uses TRBV10-2 with TRBJ1-1; perhaps TRBD1 as D (5 bases). This CDR3 has 15 amino acids. The germline V gene encodes CDR1 WSHSY and CDR2 SAAADI. Trimming took off 6 bases at V and 1 base at J, with 15 bases between the two ends. DNA for the CDR3: TGCGCCAGCAGGCACACTTGGGGCAGGAACACTGAAGCTTTCTTT. This encodes CASRHTWGRNTEAFF.

V gene TRBV6-5 combines with J gene TRBJ2-2; the D gene could be TRBD1 or TRBD2 (5 bases each). Germline V lookup: CDR1 MNHEY, CDR2 SVGAGI. The CDR3 has 13 residues. The V end lost 1 base, the J end lost 8 bases, and 8 bases lay between the germline ends. Here the CDR3 reads CASSYWGSGELFF. CDR3 nucleotides: TGTGCCAGCAGTTACTGGGGGTCTGGGGAGCTGTTTTTT.

The sample holds one count of this clone. The chain combines TRBV6-1 with TRBJ1-2; 8 nucleotides align to TRBD1. Germline CDR1 is MNHNS and CDR2 is SASEGT. The ends lost 1 base at V and 4 bases at J; junction bases unmatched: 5. There are 15 residues in the CDR3. The CDR3 spells CASSEDHRGSYGYTF. The CDR3 bases are TGTGCCAGCAGTGAAGACCACAGGGGGTCCTATGGCTACACCTTC.

The chain couples TRBV5-1 to TRBJ2-1; 10 bases map to TRBD2. Trimming removed 0 bases from V and 8 bases from J; junction bases left unmatched: 5. From germline, CDR1 is SGHRS and CDR2 YFSETQ. There are 15 residues in the CDR3. The CDR3 loop is CASSLGGLAGDEQFF. The CDR3 coding sequence is TGCGCCAGCAGCTTGGGCGGTCTAGCGGGAGATGAGCAGTTCTTC.

This CDR3 is CASSWGAPGTANYEQYV. CDR3 nucleotide sequence: TGTGCCAGCAGTTGGGGGGCCCCAGGGACCGCAAACTACGAGCAGTACGTC. The chain combines TRBV2 with TRBJ2-7; D may correspond to TRBD1 or TRBD2 (6 bases each). Germline-derived CDR1 and CDR2 are SNHLY and FYNNEI. This CDR3 spans 17 amino acids. Trimming pared 5 bases from V and 3 bases from J, leaving 23 bases between.

The rearrangement uses TRBV6-6 and TRBJ2-2, with a weak D call TRBD2 (5 bases). Germline V CDR1 and CDR2: MNHNY, SVGAGI (reference sequence). The CDR3 has 16 amino acids. V lost 0 bases and J lost 4, with 12 bases in between. This CDR3 is CASSYSSGGGTGELFF. CDR3 bases: TGTGCCAGCAGTTACTCGAGCGGCGGCGGCACCGGGGAGCTGTTTTTT.

The V call is TRBV27, the J call TRBJ1-1, with D possibly matching TRBD1 (5 bases). This CDR3 has 13 residues. V was cut by 8 bases and J by 4 bases, with 14 bases left in between. Germline assignment: CDR1 MNHEY and CDR2 SMNVEV (reference sequence). As DNA, the CDR3 is TGTGCCAGCTCCTGGGGCTACTTCACTGAAGCTTTCTTT. This gives the protein CASSWGYFTEAFF.

This chain connects TRBV5-6 to TRBJ2-7; perhaps D is TRBD1 or TRBD2 (5 bases each). Germline CDR1 SGHDT, CDR2 YYEEEE. This CDR3 comprises 16 residues. CDR3 coding DNA: TGTGCCAGCAACTTGTACCGGGACCTAAGCTCCTACGAGCAGTACGTC. Amino acid sequence: CASNLYRDLSSYEQYV.

The rearrangement joins TRBV7-9 to TRBJ1-4, with 8 bases that match TRBD1. Germline CDR1 reads SEHNR; CDR2 reads FQNEAQ (reference sequence). There are 17 residues in the CDR3. V lost 5 bases, J lost 3 bases, and 11 bases stayed unmatched. Here the CDR3 DNA reads TGTGCCAGCAGCCCTGATCAGGGGGCGCCGGCTAATGAAAAACTGTTTTTT. Translation gives CASSPDQGAPANEKLFF.

The genes are TRBV7-9 and TRBJ2-1, with D uncertain. The V gene lost 5 bases and the J gene lost 0 bases, with 11 bases spanning the gap. CDR1 and CDR2 (germline): SEHNR, FQNEAQ (reference sequence). The CDR3 is 15 residues long. CDR3 sequence (DNA): TGTGCCAGCAGCCCTTGGATCAGCTCCTACAATGAGCAGTTCTTC. Its translation: CASSPWISSYNEQFF. Together with reference TRBV7-9 and TRBJ2-1, the CDR3 gives the full variable domain: DTGVSQNPRHKITKRGQNVTFRCDPISEHNRLYWYRQTLGQGPEFLTYFQNEAQLEKSRLLSDRFSAERPKGSFSTLEIQRTEQGDSAMYLCASSPWISSYNEQFFGPGTRLTVL.